This passage covers 13 T cell receptor beta chains from one sample sequenced in a study of T cell responses to AZD1222 COVID-19 vaccine. Libraries were prepared by immunoSEQ multiplex PCR; TCRdb keeps only in-frame clonotypes and omits some of them. The table shows about 160,000 clones, with 80% to 90% occurring only once. The sequenced sample was peripheral blood, obtained on day 0 of AZD1222 vaccination. Receptors originate from an adult in good health.

The count of this clone is one. V usage is TRBV7-2 and J usage is TRBJ2-2; TRBD2 matches 14 bases. The CDR3 extends over 18 amino acids. V gave up 6 bases and J gave up 1 base; unmatched junction bases: 7. The germline gives CDR1 SGHTA, CDR2 FQGNSA. This CDR3 is CASRDTGLAGGNTGELFF. The CDR3 DNA sequence: TGTGCCAGCAGGGATACCGGACTAGCGGGGGGGAACACCGGGGAGCTGTTTTTT.

The rearrangement joins TRBV7-8 to TRBJ2-3; D is possibly TRBD1 or TRBD2 (5 bases each). V lost 8 bases, J lost 10 bases, and 25 bases lay in between. CDR1 and CDR2 (germline): SGHVS, FQNEAQ. This CDR3 spans 15 amino acids. CDR3 region: CASRDTAGLIGAQYF. Here the CDR3 DNA reads TGTGCCAGCCGCGACACGGCGGGTCTCATAGGGGCGCAGTATTTT. Full variable domain (outside the CDR3, taken from reference TRBV7-8 and TRBJ2-3): GAGVSQSPRYKVAKRGQDVALRCDPISGHVSLFWYQQALGQGPEFLTYFQNEAQLDKSGLPSDRFFAERPEGSVSTLKIQRTQQEDSAVYLCASRDTAGLIGAQYFGPGTRLTVL.

For the CDR3, the DNA is TGTGCCAGCAGCTTGGCTGGATTCACCGGGGAGCTGTTTTTT. Amino acids: CASSLAGFTGELFF. The chain employs TRBV7-2 and TRBJ2-2, with D uncertain. This CDR3 spans 14 amino acids. Germline V CDR1 and CDR2: SGHTA, FQGNSA. V was shortened by 3 bases and J by 4 bases, with 9 bases between the two germline ends.

J is TRBJ2-3 and V is TRBV19; a possible D gene is TRBD1 (6 bases). The CDR3 runs 13 residues. CDR1 and CDR2 from the germline V gene are LNHDA and SQIVND (reference sequence). The V end lost 6 bases, the J end lost 5 bases, and 12 bases lay between the germline ends. CDR3 DNA sequence: TGTGCCAGTAGCCCGGACAGAAGAGATACGCAGTATTTT. It is translated as CASSPDRRDTQYF.

There are many counts of this clone. The chain couples TRBV4-2 to TRBJ2-6; possibly TRBD1 for D (5 bases). CDR1 is LGHNA and CDR2 is YNFKEQ in the germline V gene. This CDR3 comprises 16 residues. The V end was cut by 2 bases, the J end by 2 bases, with 10 bases between. The CDR3 loop is CASSQSTGTGANVLTF. The CDR3 bases are TGTGCCAGCAGCCAATCCACAGGAACTGGGGCCAACGTCCTGACTTTC.

The sample holds one count of this clone. V and J are TRBV19 and TRBJ1-2; possibly TRBD1 for D (5 bases). Germline CDR1 is LNHDA and CDR2 is SQIVND (reference sequence). The CDR3 loop spans 18 amino acids. Trimming took off 2 bases at V and 4 bases at J, with 23 bases between the two ends. The CDR3 nucleotides read TGTGCCAGTAGTATAATAAGGGCAGGGTCCTCGGTTTTCTATGGCTACACCTTC. Translating it yields CASSIIRAGSSVFYGYTF.

The genes are TRBV5-1 and TRBJ1-2, with D uncertain. This CDR3 spans 16 amino acids. The germline V gene encodes CDR1 SGHRS and CDR2 YFSETQ. V was cut by 0 bases and J by 4 bases, with 16 bases left in between. In DNA, the CDR3 is TGCGCCAGCAGCTTGGACAGCTTCTCAACACCCTATGGCTACACCTTC. It specifies CASSLDSFSTPYGYTF.

On this clone: This specimen includes other DNA sequences encoding the same CDR3. The chain employs TRBV19 and TRBJ2-7, with a weak D call TRBD1 (6 bases). The CDR3 extends over 15 amino acids. Germline V gene data show CDR1 as LNHDA and CDR2 as SQIVND (reference sequence). The V and J ends lost 3 bases and 2 bases respectively, with 14 bases between them. Here the CDR3 reads CASSIYSGATYEQYF. The DNA for the CDR3 is TGTGCCAGTAGTATTTATTCAGGGGCGACCTACGAGCAGTACTTC. Full variable domain (rest looked up from reference TRBV19 and TRBJ2-7): DGGITQSPKYLFRKEGQNVTLSCEQNLNHDAMYWYRQDPGQGLRLIYYSQIVNDFQKGDIAEGYSVSREKKESFPLTVTSAQKNPTAFYLCASSIYSGATYEQYFGPGTRLTVT.

This chain connects TRBV4-1 to TRBJ2-2; 10 positions agree with TRBD2. J gave up 3 bases and V 0 bases, and 7 bases lay outside the gene matches. This CDR3 is 18 amino acids long. In germline, CDR1 is MGHRA, CDR2 YSYEKL. The CDR3 DNA follows: TGCGCCAGCAGCCAAGATCGGCGGACTAGCGGACACACCGGGGAGCTGTTTTTT. It yields the protein CASSQDRRTSGHTGELFF.

The chain uses TRBV7-2 and TRBJ2-7, with 10 bases lining up with TRBD2. Losses at the gene ends were 1 base for V and 2 bases for J; bases not matched to a gene: 5. The V gene's germline CDR1 is SGHTA and CDR2 FQGNSA. This CDR3 is built from 16 residues. CDR3 in DNA: TGTGCCAGCAGCTTAGTGGGTAGCGGGGGGCCCTACGAGCAGTACTTC. This sequence encodes CASSLVGSGGPYEQYF.

Regarding this clone: Different DNA sequences within this sample yield the same CDR3. V gene TRBV2 combines with J gene TRBJ1-5, with D perhaps matching TRBD1 (6 bases). Germline V gene sequence: CDR1 SNHLY, CDR2 FYNNEI. CDR3 size: 13 residues. The germline V and J ends were trimmed by 4 bases and 2 bases, with 6 bases remaining between them. DNA of the CDR3: TGTGCCAGCAGTGGGACAGGCAATCAGCCCCAGCATTTT. Its translation: CASSGTGNQPQHF.

The chain is built from TRBV6-5 and TRBJ1-3; 8 positions agree with TRBD1. CDR3 length equals 16 residues. The V segment lost 2 bases and the J segment 4 bases; nucleotides outside the gene matches: 7. Germline lookup yields CDR1 MNHEY and CDR2 SVGAGI. In DNA, the CDR3 is TGTGCCAGCAGTTACCAGACAGGGGCTCCCGGAAACACCATATATTTT. Its protein product is CASSYQTGAPGNTIYF.

The rearrangement joins TRBV6-5 to TRBJ2-7; D not certain. CDR1 and CDR2 (germline): MNHEY, SVGAGI. This CDR3 is 13 amino acids long. Trimming left V 6 bases short and J 1 base short, with 10 bases between. The CDR3 DNA reads TGTGCCAGCAGCCTACCTCTATCCTACGAGCAGTACTTC. Translating it yields CASSLPLSYEQYF.